Listed below are T cell receptor beta chains from one sample, sequenced in a study of cytomegalovirus exposure and HLA in healthy donors. The assay was immunoSEQ multiplex PCR, and TCRdb's table has in-frame clones only and misses some. This table holds about 250,000 clones, 78% found once. Source material: PBMCs. These receptor sequences come from a boy aged 5-17 years in good health and CMV-seronegative. The conserved cysteine and the conserved F or W are not part of the CDR3 here.

V	J	CDR3
TRBV11-2	TRBJ1-2	ASSPLTTYWGYT
TRBV11-3	TRBJ1-3	ASNVGANSGNTIY
TRBV7-2	TRBJ2-7	ASSWGTGGIYEQY
TRBV5-4	TRBJ2-7	ASSFRGEGEQY
TRBV10-2	TRBJ1-4	ASSDPNGGIGEKLF
TRBV6-1	TRBJ1-5	ASSGDRGHQPQH
TRBV7-2	TRBJ2-7	ASSLAGREQY
TRBV30	TRBJ1-1	AWSLTEAF
TRBV15	TRBJ2-1	ATSRGTTRNDNEQF
TRBV29-1	TRBJ1-1	SVAGVLNTEAF
TRBV19	TRBJ2-5	ASSMAELAVTQY
TRBV10-3	TRBJ1-1	AIRPTRGTEAF
TRBV25-1	TRBJ2-7	ASRGDREWYEQY
TRBV5-1	TRBJ2-3	ASSPGTSRTADTQY
TRBV4-1	TRBJ1-1	ASSQGLAYRGRNTEAF
TRBV5-5	TRBJ2-7	ASSLWQGVYEQY
TRBV19	TRBJ1-1	ASSITGGTEAF
TRBV11-3	TRBJ2-7	ASSRTSGNSYEQY
TRBV5-4	TRBJ2-5	ASGAGVETQY
TRBV5-1	TRBJ2-7	ASSSQGGRSYEQY
TRBV15	TRBJ2-5	ATSRGAAGGETQY
TRBV25-1	TRBJ2-1	ASSEYTEMQF